A single sample is the source of the 5 T cell receptor beta chains below, sequenced in a study of blood T cells in healthy people across ages. Through a sample-barcoded 5' primer and a J-beta primer mix, a second PCR was run for roughly 7 to 11 cycles. TCRdb used MiXCR to reprocess the 5' RACE reads, holding one entry per CDR3 protein. The sample records 600,000 or so distinct CDR3 sequences, about 30% being singletons. Sequencing used blood. The origin of the receptors is a woman aged 80 or over in good health.

This clonotype has only a few counts. This chain links TRBV9 with TRBJ2-1; perhaps TRBD2 as D (5 bases). Per the germline V gene, CDR1 is SGDLS and CDR2 is YYNGEE. CDR3 length equals 15 residues. V lost 0 bases and J lost 8, with 15 bases in between. The CDR3 bases are TGTGCCAGCAGCGTAGAAACGAACGGGATGGATGAGCAGTTCTTC. It translates to CASSVETNGMDEQFF.

At least ten counts were recorded for this clonotype. The chain carries TRBV20-1 and TRBJ1-5; perhaps TRBD1 as D (5 bases). The CDR3 is made up of 15 amino acids. CDR1 is DFQATT, CDR2 SNEGSKA, per germline (reference sequence). With 4 bases removed from V and 1 base from J, the gap between germline ends came to 14 bases. The CDR3 is CSANPGGGSNQPQHF. The CDR3, as DNA: TGCAGTGCTAACCCTGGGGGTGGCAGCAATCAGCCCCAGCATTTT.

This clonotype has just a few counts. This rearrangement joins TRBV12-3 or TRBV12-4 to TRBJ2-5; D may be TRBD1 (6 bases). The end of the DNA aligns better with TRBJ2-7, so the J call may be wrong. This CDR3 contains 12 residues. The DNA of the CDR3 is TGTGCCAGCAGTTATGGACAGTTCGAGCAGTACTTC. This codes for CASSYGQFEQYF.

The genes are TRBV7-9 and TRBJ2-5, with 10 bases fitting TRBD2. The CDR3 spans 16 residues. Germline trimming cut 1 base from V and 2 bases from J; bases unmatched to any gene: 4. Germline CDR1 reads SEHNR; CDR2 reads FQNEAQ (reference sequence). The CDR3 reads CASSLGTSGLQETQYF. The CDR3 DNA sequence: TGTGCCAGCAGCTTAGGGACTAGCGGACTTCAAGAGACCCAGTACTTC. The variable domain in full, completed from reference TRBV7-9 and TRBJ2-5, reads DTGVSQNPRHKITKRGQNVTFRCDPISEHNRLYWYRQTLGQGPEFLTYFQNEAQLEKSRLLSDRFSAERPKGSFSTLEIQRTEQGDSAMYLCASSLGTSGLQETQYFGPGTRLLVL.

This clonotype has at least ten counts. The V gene is TRBV2, the J gene TRBJ1-5; 10 nucleotides align to TRBD1. Germline lookup yields CDR1 SNHLY and CDR2 FYNNEI. Losses at the gene ends were 6 bases for V and 1 base for J; bases not matched to a gene: 3. The CDR3 has 15 residues. The CDR3 nucleotides read TGTGCCAGCAGCGACAGGGGGCCGAGCAATCAGCCCCAGCATTTT. Its protein product is CASSDRGPSNQPQHF. The full variable domain, with the rest looked up from reference TRBV2 and TRBJ1-5, is EPEVTQTPSHQVTQMGQEVILRCVPISNHLYFYWYRQILGQKVEFLVSFYNNEISEKSEIFDDQFSVERPDGSNFTLKIRSTKLEDSAMYFCASSDRGPSNQPQHFGDGTRLSIL.